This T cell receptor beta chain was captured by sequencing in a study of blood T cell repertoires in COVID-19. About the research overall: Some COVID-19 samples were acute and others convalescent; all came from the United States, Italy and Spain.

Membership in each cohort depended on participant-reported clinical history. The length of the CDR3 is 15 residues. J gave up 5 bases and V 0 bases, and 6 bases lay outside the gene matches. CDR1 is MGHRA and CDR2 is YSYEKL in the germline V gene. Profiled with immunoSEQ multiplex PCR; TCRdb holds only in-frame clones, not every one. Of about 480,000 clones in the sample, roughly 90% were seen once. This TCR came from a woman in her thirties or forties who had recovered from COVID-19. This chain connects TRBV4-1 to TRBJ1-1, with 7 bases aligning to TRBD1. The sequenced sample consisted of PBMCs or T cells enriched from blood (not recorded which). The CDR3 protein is CASSQDRQGKTEAFF. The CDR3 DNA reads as TGCGCCAGCAGCCAAGATCGACAGGGTAAAACTGAAGCTTTCTTT.